This passage covers 11 T cell receptor beta chains from one sample sequenced in a study of blood T cells in healthy people across ages (dated by TCRdb to 2014 to 2015). The library came from 5' RACE. Instrument on record: Illumina HiSeq 2500. A second 7 to 11 cycle PCR used a sample-barcoded 5' primer and a J-beta primer mix. Using fastp at Q25 and MiXCR, TCRdb reprocessed the public reads and kept productive beta chains. Rows matching on CDR3 protein sequence are summarized as one entry with the most common DNA and genes. This sample comprises around 1.5 million distinct CDR3 sequences, approximately 42% of them detected only once. 7.9% of the sample is held by the ten biggest clonotypes. The sample consisted of blood. Every receptor here comes from a woman under 30 in good health.

V is TRBV9 and J is TRBJ2-1, with TRBD2 as a possible D gene (6 bases). The germline gives CDR1 SGDLS, CDR2 YYNGEE. V gave up 0 bases and J gave up 3 bases, with 19 bases separating them. The CDR3 is 18 amino acids. CDR3 loop: CASSVVGGGDVVYNEQFF. Written as DNA, the CDR3 is TGTGCCAGCAGCGTAGTTGGCGGAGGGGACGTAGTCTACAATGAGCAGTTCTTC. The whole variable domain, filled in from reference TRBV9 and TRBJ2-1, reads DSGVTQTPKHLITATGQRVTLRCSPRSGDLSVYWYQQSLDQGLQFLIQYYNGEERAKGNILERFSAQQFPDLHSELNLSSLELGDSALYFCASSVVGGGDVVYNEQFFGPGTRLTVL.

J is TRBJ2-1 and V is TRBV6-5, with D possibly called TRBD1 or TRBD2 (5 bases each). Germline V gives CDR1 MNHEY, CDR2 SVGAGI. V lost 1 base and J 10 bases, leaving 5 bases between the germline ends. The CDR3 covers 11 residues. This chain's CDR3 is CASSYWGEQFF. In DNA form, the CDR3 reads TGTGCCAGCAGTTACTGGGGGGAGCAGTTCTTC.

This clonotype appeared a few times. V and J are TRBV29-1 and TRBJ1-1, with D unclear. This CDR3 spans 13 amino acids. In germline, CDR1 is SQVTM, CDR2 ANQGSEA. V was clipped by 0 bases and J by 9 bases, with 14 bases between them. The CDR3: CSVEDRWGGKAFF. The CDR3 DNA reads TGCAGCGTTGAAGATCGGTGGGGAGGAAAAGCTTTCTTT.

This clonotype was seen just once. The chain combines TRBV20-1 with TRBJ2-4; the match to TRBD2 covers 7 bases. The CDR3 contains 15 residues. The germline V gene encodes CDR1 DFQATT and CDR2 SNEGSKA (reference sequence). After removal of 6 bases from V and 13 bases from J, the junction contained 21 bases not matched to a gene. As DNA, the CDR3 is TGCAGTGCCACCATGGGGGGGAGTGCTTACAATGAGCAGTACTTC. Amino acid sequence: CSATMGGSAYNEQYF.

This clonotype was found a few times. V gene TRBV7-9 combines with J gene TRBJ2-1; TRBD2 matches 13 bases. This CDR3 contains 16 residues. The germline gives CDR1 SEHNR, CDR2 FQNEAQ (reference sequence). Trimming removed 2 bases from V and 8 bases from J; junction bases left unmatched: 6. The CDR3 reads CASSLWRTSGSDEQFF. CDR3 DNA sequence: TGTGCCAGCAGCTTATGGAGGACTAGCGGGAGTGATGAGCAGTTCTTC.

The chain employs TRBV4-3 and TRBJ1-2, with D uncertain. The CDR3 runs to 16 residues. Germline CDR1 LGHNA, CDR2 YSLEER. Deletions cut 1 base from V and 0 bases from J, with 12 bases between. CDR3 sequence reads: CASSQGTAVANYGYTF. CDR3 DNA: TGCGCCAGCAGCCAAGGGACCGCTGTTGCTAACTATGGCTACACCTTC.

This clonotype was observed a handful of times. The genes are TRBV5-1 and TRBJ2-7; 9 positions match TRBD1. CDR1 and CDR2 from the germline V gene are SGHRS and YFSETQ. J lost 4 bases, V lost 4 bases, and 9 bases had no gene match. The CDR3 contains 15 residues. As DNA, the CDR3 is TGCGCCAGCAGCCTTTCAACAGGGGGCAAGTACGAGCAGTACTTC. Translation gives CASSLSTGGKYEQYF.

The chain employs TRBV6-5 and TRBJ2-1; TRBD2 matches 7 bases. The trim removed 6 bases at V and 5 bases at J, leaving 4 bases unmatched. The CDR3 consists of 13 residues. In germline, CDR1 is MNHEY, CDR2 SVGAGI. This CDR3 reads CASRNLADNEQFF. CDR3 DNA: TGTGCCAGCAGAAACCTAGCGGACAATGAGCAGTTCTTC.

To note about this clonotype: Compared with germline, one end of the junction differs, possibly owing to a read error. The chain couples TRBV6-5 to TRBJ2-3, with 7 bases matching TRBD2. The CDR3 length is 13 residues. Germline-derived CDR1 and CDR2 are MNHEY and SVGAGI. The CDR3 DNA follows: TGTGCCAGCGGAGCGGGACCCACAGATGCGCAGTATTTT. This codes for CASGAGPTDAQYF.

There are a few counts of this clonotype. The CDR3 DNA sequence: TGTGCCAGCAGCTTTCGGGACAGGGGGATCGACGAGCAGTACTTC. Amino acids: CASSFRDRGIDEQYF. The chain is built from TRBV5-5 and TRBJ2-7, with 11 bases matching TRBD1. This CDR3 contains 15 residues. With V trimmed by 2 bases and J by 5 bases, 6 bases remained unmatched. In germline, CDR1 is SGHKS, CDR2 YYEKEE (reference sequence).

J is TRBJ2-7 and V is TRBV19, with D hard to call. The CDR3 covers 14 residues. V lost 7 bases, J lost 0 bases, and 13 bases lay in between. The germline V gene encodes CDR1 LNHDA and CDR2 SQIVND (reference sequence). The CDR3 spells CASNSALGSYEQYF. As DNA, the CDR3 is TGTGCCAGTAACTCAGCGTTGGGCTCCTACGAGCAGTACTTC.